This is a list of T cell receptor beta chains from one sample in a study of cytomegalovirus exposure and HLA in healthy donors. Generated by immunoSEQ multiplex PCR, the TCRdb table keeps only in-frame clones and is missing some. The repertoire holds 200,000 to 300,000 clones, 80% to 90% seen once, with about 0.25% in the top ten. Sequences were obtained from PBMCs. Receptors were obtained from a girl aged 2 to 9 in good health and CMV-seronegative. Each CDR3 is given with its conserved first and last residue. Each record gives: CDR3 DNA, CDR3 protein, V gene, clone size, J gene, D gene. The D gene is left open where the match is weak. Size is stated for part of the rows, as once, few or many counts, or as a class when the clone is expanded.

cdr3_nt: TGTGCCAGCTCACCAACAGCAACTAATGAAAAACTGTTTTTT; cdr3_aa: CASSPTATNEKLFF; v_call: TRBV18; clone_size: NA; j_call: TRBJ1-4; d_call: NA
cdr3_nt: TGTGCCAGCAGCTTAGGGACACTCCCGGGCACAGATACGCAGTATTTT; cdr3_aa: CASSLGTLPGTDTQYF; v_call: TRBV11-2; clone_size: NA; j_call: TRBJ2-3; d_call: NA
cdr3_nt: TGCGCCAGCAGCAACCCCTCCGGGACAGGGGGCGCGAGGCAATATGGCTACACCTTC; cdr3_aa: CASSNPSGTGGARQYGYTF; v_call: TRBV4-1; clone_size: once; j_call: TRBJ1-2; d_call: TRBD1
cdr3_nt: TGTGCCAGGACGAACAGGGAGACTAACACCGGGGAGCTGTTTTTT; cdr3_aa: CARTNRETNTGELFF; v_call: TRBV2; clone_size: NA; j_call: TRBJ2-2; d_call: NA
cdr3_nt: TGTGCCAGCAGCACCCGACCTCCTAGGACAGGGCCAAGGAGCTATGGCTACACCTTC; cdr3_aa: CASSTRPPRTGPRSYGYTF; v_call: TRBV7-6; clone_size: NA; j_call: TRBJ1-2; d_call: TRBD1
cdr3_nt: TGTGCCAGCAGTGAAACGCGGCGGACACTTTATGGCTACACCTTC; cdr3_aa: CASSETRRTLYGYTF; v_call: TRBV2; clone_size: NA; j_call: TRBJ1-2; d_call: NA
cdr3_nt: TGCGCCAGCAGCTTGGGAGCGAGCTCTGGAAACACCATATATTTT; cdr3_aa: CASSLGASSGNTIYF; v_call: TRBV5-1; clone_size: NA; j_call: TRBJ1-3; d_call: NA
cdr3_nt: TGTGCCAGCAGCTTAGGCAGTAACACTGAAGCTTTCTTT; cdr3_aa: CASSLGSNTEAFF; v_call: TRBV7-7; clone_size: NA; j_call: TRBJ1-1; d_call: NA
cdr3_nt: TGCGCCAGCTCTAGCGGGAGCACAGATACGCAGTATTTT; cdr3_aa: CASSSGSTDTQYF; v_call: TRBV4-1; clone_size: NA; j_call: TRBJ2-3; d_call: TRBD2
cdr3_nt: TGTGCTAGTGGTTTGGTAATCGGGCGGGAGGGCTACGAGCAGTACTTC; cdr3_aa: CASGLVIGREGYEQYF; v_call: TRBV12-5; clone_size: NA; j_call: TRBJ2-7; d_call: TRBD2
cdr3_nt: TGTGCCAGCAGTTTTTCACTGAACAGGGGGGATTACGAGCAGTACTTC; cdr3_aa: CASSFSLNRGDYEQYF; v_call: TRBV28; clone_size: NA; j_call: TRBJ2-7; d_call: TRBD1
cdr3_nt: TGTGCCAGCAGTTCCTATTACAGGGAAAGAACAGATACGCAGTATTTT; cdr3_aa: CASSSYYRERTDTQYF; v_call: TRBV6-5; clone_size: NA; j_call: TRBJ2-3; d_call: NA
cdr3_nt: TGTGCCAGCAGTGGGACAAAATCCTACGAGCAGTACTTC; cdr3_aa: CASSGTKSYEQYF; v_call: TRBV25-1; clone_size: NA; j_call: TRBJ2-7; d_call: NA
cdr3_nt: TGCAGCGTCGCGACAGGGTTGAACACTGAAGCTTTCTTT; cdr3_aa: CSVATGLNTEAFF; v_call: TRBV29-1; clone_size: NA; j_call: TRBJ1-1; d_call: TRBD1
cdr3_nt: TGTGCCACCAGCAGAGAGCCAGGGGGAGCTTGGGGCTACACCTTC; cdr3_aa: CATSREPGGAWGYTF; v_call: TRBV15; clone_size: NA; j_call: TRBJ1-2; d_call: TRBD1
cdr3_nt: TGTGCCAGTAGTATTGGGACAGATGCTAACTATGGCTACACCTTC; cdr3_aa: CASSIGTDANYGYTF; v_call: TRBV19; clone_size: once; j_call: TRBJ1-2; d_call: TRBD1
cdr3_nt: TGTGCCAGCAGCCAAGACCAGGCCCTCAACACTGAAGCTTTCTTT; cdr3_aa: CASSQDQALNTEAFF; v_call: TRBV4-2; clone_size: NA; j_call: TRBJ1-1; d_call: NA
cdr3_nt: TGTGCCAGCACCTCGACAGGGATTGGCTACGAGCAGTACTTC; cdr3_aa: CASTSTGIGYEQYF; v_call: TRBV6-6; clone_size: NA; j_call: TRBJ2-7; d_call: TRBD1